This TCR beta chain originates from a study of beta chain features in type 1 diabetes. For this clone: The antigen remains unidentified.

Study-wide results and caveats: Type 1 diabetes patients showed a moderate but significant shortening of TCRB CDR3s in all four CD4+ subsets.

The germline CDR1 and CDR2 sequences are SGHKS and YYEKEE (reference sequence). V lost 4 bases and J lost 2; bases outside the gene matches: 3. There are 13 residues in the CDR3. The study reverse transcribed the entire isolated RNA, so it sequenced expressed TCRB transcripts. Reads from naive, central memory and regulatory T cell samples averaged around 3.7 million. Libraries were prepared by immunoSEQ multiplex PCR; TCRdb keeps only in-frame clonotypes and omits some of them. The sample yields roughly 230,000 clones, 9.6% seen once. CD45RO/CCR7/CD25/CD127/CD95/CD27 staining was used to isolate CD4+ naive, central memory, regulatory and stem cell-like memory cells by sorting.

Specimen: naive CD4+ T cells from blood. This TCR was recovered from a woman aged 18-29 years in good health. The V call is TRBV5-5, the J call TRBJ2-7, with 7 bases lining up with TRBD1. The CDR3 region has the DNA TGTGCCAGCAGCCGGGACAGAACCTACGAGCAGTACTTC. Translation: CASSRDRTYEQYF. The complete variable domain, with remaining parts taken from reference TRBV5-5 and TRBJ2-7, reads DAGVTQSPTHLIKTRGQQVTLRCSPISGHKSVSWYQQVLGQGPQFIFQYYEKEERGRGNFPDRFSARQFPNYSSELNVNALLLGDSALYLCASSRDRTYEQYFGPGTRLTVT.